This T cell receptor (beta chain) was identified in a study of brain T cells in children with intractable seizures. Some clones are missing from TCRdb's copy, which holds only in-frame ones; the method was immunoSEQ multiplex PCR. The table includes under 400,000 clones, 93% detected once. This clone was seen a handful of times. Its specificity is not known. Points from the study as a whole: Clones missing pre-surgery may reflect undersampling of that blood sample.

Sample time point: blood from clinic visit 5 months post-surgery; TSC patient then seizure free. Surgery cases with the highest brain T cell transcript signatures were chosen for sequencing. Pre-surgery treatment included at least one anti-epileptic drug. This specimen was peripheral blood, taken roughly 5 months after surgery. This clonotype originated in a boy under two years old with tuberous sclerosis and intractable seizures.

CDR3 residues: CASSSPGLGGEGEQYF. The DNA for the CDR3 is TGTGCCAGCAGCTCCCCCGGACTAGGGGGCGAAGGCGAGCAGTACTTC. The chain is built from TRBV13 and TRBJ2-7, with D possibly being TRBD1 or TRBD2 (7 bases each). The CDR3 extends over 16 amino acids. Trimming stripped 4 bases from V and 6 bases from J, with 22 bases between. Germline-derived CDR1 and CDR2 are PRHDT and FYEKMQ (reference sequence).